This entry lists 27 T cell receptor beta chains sequenced from one sample in a study of blood T cell repertoires in COVID-19. Clones were sequenced by immunoSEQ multiplex PCR, and TCRdb holds only the in-frame ones, with some missing. The table records 250,000 or so clones, about 88% of them present only once. Sample: peripheral blood. The receptors shown here come from a woman between 40 and 50 years old who had recovered from COVID-19.

The V and J genes are TRBV15 and TRBJ2-3, with D hard to call. Per germline, CDR1 LNHNV and CDR2 YYDKDF (reference sequence). The V and J ends lost 0 bases and 4 bases respectively, with 5 bases between them. This CDR3 spans 13 amino acids. This CDR3 reads CATSRDLADTQYF. The CDR3 coding sequence is TGTGCCACCAGCAGAGATCTTGCAGATACGCAGTATTTT. Full variable domain (remainder filled in from reference TRBV15 and TRBJ2-3): DAMVIQNPRYQVTQFGKPVTLSCSQTLNHNVMYWYQQKSSQAPKLLFHYYDKDFNNEADTPDNFQSRRPNTSFCFLDIRSPGLGDTAMYLCATSRDLADTQYFGPGTRLTVL.

The CDR3 DNA reads as TGTGCCTGGTCGGAAACCCACAGGGGGGTAGGAGGCTACACCTTC. It specifies CAWSETHRGVGGYTF. The V and J genes are TRBV30 and TRBJ1-2; 8 bases map to TRBD1. CDR3 length equals 15 residues. From germline, CDR1 is GTSNPN and CDR2 SVGIG (reference sequence). Germline trimming cut 5 bases from V and 8 bases from J; bases unmatched to any gene: 16.

J is TRBJ1-2 and V is TRBV7-2; possible D gene TRBD1, 6 bases. Deletions cut 5 bases from V and 4 bases from J, with 8 bases between. The germline CDR1 and CDR2 sequences are SGHTA and FQGNSA. The CDR3 totals 12 residues. The CDR3 sequence is CASSLDSYGYTF. In nucleotides, the CDR3 is TGTGCCAGCAGCCTGGACAGCTATGGCTACACCTTC.

The chain has TRBV11-2 and TRBJ1-5, with D possibly being TRBD1 (5 bases). Germline lookup yields CDR1 SGHAT and CDR2 FQNNGV. The V end was cut by 5 bases, the J end by 4 bases, with 18 bases between. The CDR3 consists of 16 residues. The CDR3 nucleotides are TGTGCCAGCAGCGTATCGGGACTTGAAGCGAATCAGCCCCAGCATTTT. It yields the protein CASSVSGLEANQPQHF. Combining the CDR3 with reference TRBV11-2 and TRBJ1-5 gives the whole variable domain EAGVAQSPRYKIIEKRQSVAFWCNPISGHATLYWYQQILGQGPKLLIQFQNNGVVDDSQLPKDRFSAERLKGVDSTLKIQPAKLEDSAVYLCASSVSGLEANQPQHFGDGTRLSIL.

The chain employs TRBV4-1 and TRBJ2-5, with TRBD1 matching over 12 bases. This CDR3 has 17 amino acids. V lost 3 bases, J lost 5 bases, and 10 bases stayed unmatched. Per germline, CDR1 MGHRA and CDR2 YSYEKL. CDR3 sequence (DNA): TGCGCCAGCAGCCACAACTTTCGGGACAGGGGGCTGGAGACCCAGTACTTC. Protein product: CASSHNFRDRGLETQYF.

This chain uses TRBV4-1 with TRBJ2-2; TRBD2 matches 14 bases. CDR1 and CDR2 from the germline V gene are MGHRA and YSYEKL. The CDR3 contains 21 residues. The ends lost 0 bases at V and 0 bases at J; junction bases unmatched: 9. CDR3 in DNA: TGCGCCAGCAGCCAAGATTGGTTGGGGACTAGCGGGAGAGCGAACACCGGGGAGCTGTTTTTT. It codes for CASSQDWLGTSGRANTGELFF.

The chain combines TRBV12-3 or TRBV12-4 with TRBJ2-3; D is uncertain. CDR3 length equals 12 residues. V lost 7 bases and J lost 0, with 5 bases in between. CDR3 sequence reads: CASNPSTDTQYF. CDR3 DNA sequence: TGTGCCAGCAATCCTAGCACAGATACGCAGTATTTT.

The chain recombines TRBV5-1 with TRBJ1-2; D possibly corresponds to TRBD1 (5 bases). Trimming shortened V by 1 base and J by 3 bases, and 13 bases separated the two germline ends. The CDR3 loop spans 15 amino acids. The V gene's germline CDR1 is SGHRS and CDR2 YFSETQ. The CDR3 is CASSLPSTAYYGYTF. CDR3 nucleotide sequence: TGCGCCAGCAGCTTGCCTTCGACAGCCTACTATGGCTACACCTTC.

V is TRBV7-3 and J is TRBJ2-4; a possible D gene is TRBD1 (5 bases). V lost 0 bases, J lost 7 bases, and 7 bases lay in between. CDR3 size: 13 residues. Germline CDR1 SGHTA, CDR2 FQGTGA. The CDR3 protein is CASSLTSGNIQYF. The CDR3 DNA is TGTGCCAGCAGCTTAACGTCAGGGAACATTCAGTACTTC.

The chain uses TRBV28 and TRBJ1-6; no firm D call. V dropped 2 bases and J dropped 5 bases, with 4 bases sitting between them. The CDR3 sequence is 13 residues long. CDR1 and CDR2 (germline): MDHEN, SYDVKM. In nucleotides, the CDR3 is TGTGCCAGCAGTTTACCAGATAATTCACCCCTCCACTTT. This gives the protein CASSLPDNSPLHF.

V gene TRBV5-1 combines with J gene TRBJ2-1; 8 positions agree with TRBD2. There are 16 residues in the CDR3. Germline loops: CDR1 SGHRS, CDR2 YFSETQ. V was pared by 0 bases and J by 6 bases, with 8 bases of the junction left unmatched. The CDR3: CASSLVPGGAVNEQFF. CDR3 nucleotide sequence: TGCGCCAGCAGCTTGGTGCCCGGGGGGGCTGTCAATGAGCAGTTCTTC.

Note on this clone: Distinct nucleotide sequences in the sample also encode this CDR3. In nucleotides, the CDR3 is TGTGCCAGCAGCCCAGGCCAGGGCACAGATACGCAGTATTTT. This codes for CASSPGQGTDTQYF. This chain connects TRBV7-2 to TRBJ2-3; D is ambiguous. The CDR3 covers 14 residues. In germline, CDR1 is SGHTA, CDR2 FQGNSA. The V end lost 5 bases, the J end lost 1 base, and 10 bases lay between the germline ends.

This clone has only one observation. The J gene is TRBJ2-7, the V gene TRBV5-6; D not certain. The V gene lost 0 bases and the J gene lost 1 base, with 8 bases spanning the gap. The germline V gene encodes CDR1 SGHDT and CDR2 YYEEEE. The CDR3 has 14 residues. The CDR3 nucleotides read TGTGCCAGCAGCTTGGTGGCGACATCCTACGAGCAGTACGTC. Its translation is CASSLVATSYEQYV.

This clone has a single count. The genes are TRBV11-2 and TRBJ2-7, with D unclear. Germline V gives CDR1 SGHAT, CDR2 FQNNGV. The CDR3 loop spans 13 amino acids. With 5 bases removed from V and 8 bases from J, the gap between germline ends came to 16 bases. CDR3 region: CASSPTPGWKQYV. CDR3 DNA sequence: TGTGCCAGCAGCCCGACTCCGGGTTGGAAGCAGTACGTC.

The CDR3 sequence is CASSLEPGQGQHEQYF. The CDR3 DNA sequence: TGCGCCAGCAGCTTGGAACCGGGACAGGGGCAACACGAGCAGTACTTC. V is TRBV5-1 and J is TRBJ2-7, with TRBD1 matching over 10 bases. The CDR3 sequence is 16 residues long. Looked up from germline, CDR1 is SGHRS and CDR2 is YFSETQ. Trimming at V came to 0 bases and at J to 5 bases, leaving 8 bases not matched to a gene.

V is TRBV25-1 and J is TRBJ1-2; perhaps TRBD1 as D (6 bases). The CDR3 sequence is 13 residues long. The germline V and J ends were trimmed by 6 bases and 4 bases, with 12 bases remaining between them. Germline loops: CDR1 MGHDK, CDR2 SYGVNS. The chain's CDR3 is CASSNRESYGYTF. DNA for the CDR3: TGTGCCAGCAGCAACAGGGAGAGCTATGGCTACACCTTC.

The rearrangement uses TRBV7-9 and TRBJ1-2; 7 nucleotides align to TRBD1. V shed 3 bases and J 10 bases; nucleotides not matched to a gene: 8. The CDR3 sequence is 13 residues long. Germline V CDR1 and CDR2: SEHNR, FQNEAQ (reference sequence). CDR3 DNA sequence: TGTGCCAGCAGCTTGCGGGGACAGACTAACTACACCTTC. Its protein product is CASSLRGQTNYTF.

This chain joins TRBV11-2 and TRBJ2-2, with TRBD1 matching 7 bases. The length of the CDR3 is 15 residues. V lost 3 bases and J lost 7; bases outside the gene matches: 8. Germline V gene lookup returns CDR1 SGHAT and CDR2 FQNNGV. The DNA of the CDR3 is TGTGCCAGCAGCTTGGGCAGGGGGTCGGACGGGGAGCTGTTTTTT. This translates into CASSLGRGSDGELFF.

This clone was recorded many times. The chain recombines TRBV5-1 with TRBJ1-1; D call uncertain. CDR3 length: 14 amino acids. Trimming shortened V by 0 bases and J by 1 base, and 7 bases separated the two germline ends. Germline lookup yields CDR1 SGHRS and CDR2 YFSETQ. Written as DNA, the CDR3 is TGCGCCAGCAGCTTGGATGTGAGGAACACTGAAGCTTTCTTT. It yields the protein CASSLDVRNTEAFF.

The rearrangement links TRBV30 to TRBJ2-1; 8 nucleotides line up with TRBD2. The CDR3 length is 14 residues. Germline V gene data show CDR1 as GTSNPN and CDR2 as SVGIG (reference sequence). J lost 7 bases, V lost 4 bases, and 9 bases had no gene match. Written as DNA, the CDR3 is TGTGCCTGGATCAGTGGACTAGCAAAGAATGAGCAGTTCTTC. This gives the protein CAWISGLAKNEQFF.

In this sample, this clone turned up a few times. This chain uses TRBV7-2 with TRBJ1-2; 10 nucleotides match TRBD1. With V trimmed by 3 bases and J by 5 bases, 6 bases remained unmatched. In germline, CDR1 is SGHTA, CDR2 FQGNSA. The CDR3 covers 15 residues. DNA for the CDR3: TGTGCCAGCAGCTTGGGACAGGGGATGGTTTATGGCTACACCTTC. It is translated as CASSLGQGMVYGYTF. Full variable domain (missing parts from reference TRBV7-2 and TRBJ1-2): GAGVSQSPSNKVTEKGKDVELRCDPISGHTALYWYRQSLGQGLEFLIYFQGNSAPDKSGLPSDRFSAERTGGSVSTLTIQRTQQEDSAVYLCASSLGQGMVYGYTFGSGTRLTVV.

The V call is TRBV6-5, the J call TRBJ2-7; 9 nucleotides line up with TRBD1. With V trimmed by 6 bases and J by 6 bases, 9 bases remained unmatched. Germline CDR1 is MNHEY and CDR2 is SVGAGI. This CDR3 is 14 amino acids long. The CDR3 protein is CASRSNRGLLEQYV. Written as DNA, the CDR3 is TGTGCCAGCAGATCAAACAGGGGGCTTCTCGAGCAGTACGTC.

The chain employs TRBV18 and TRBJ1-6, with D hard to call. CDR3 length: 17 residues. Trimming took 0 bases from V and 7 from J, leaving 16 bases between them. CDR1 and CDR2 (germline): KGHSH, LQKENI. The CDR3 spells CASSPPQVGRVNSPLHF. DNA of the CDR3: TGTGCCAGCTCACCACCTCAAGTCGGGAGGGTGAATTCACCCCTCCACTTT.

The chain couples TRBV28 to TRBJ1-4, with no clear D. Germline CDR1 reads MDHEN; CDR2 reads SYDVKM. This CDR3 spans 13 amino acids. The V gene lost 2 bases and the J gene lost 7 bases, with 8 bases spanning the gap. In DNA, the CDR3 is TGTGCCAGCAGTTTAACGAGTCCTGAAAAACTGTTTTTT. It yields the protein CASSLTSPEKLFF.

The sample holds a few counts of this clone. The chain is built from TRBV6-2 or TRBV6-3 and TRBJ2-7; TRBD2 agrees at 15 bases. Trimming at V came to 5 bases and at J to 0 bases, leaving 14 bases not matched to a gene. This CDR3 region has 20 residues. Germline values: CDR1 MNHEY, CDR2 SVGEGT. CDR3 protein: CASSPTIGLAGGASSYEQYV. CDR3 coding DNA: TGTGCCAGCAGTCCAACAATCGGACTAGCGGGAGGGGCGAGCTCCTACGAGCAGTACGTC.

This sequence joins TRBV4-1 and TRBJ2-1; 8 bases match TRBD2. The germline CDR1 and CDR2 sequences are MGHRA and YSYEKL. The CDR3 is 15 residues long. Trimming removed 0 bases from V and 8 bases from J; junction bases left unmatched: 6. The CDR3 DNA is TGCGCCAGCAGCCAAGACTCCGGGAGGGCCGATGAGCAGTTCTTC. Encoded protein: CASSQDSGRADEQFF.

This clone was recorded once. The chain uses TRBV12-3 or TRBV12-4 and TRBJ2-7, with D hard to call. CDR3 length: 12 amino acids. V lost 5 bases and J lost 6, with 11 bases in between. The CDR3 loop reads CASSNRFSEQYF. In nucleotides, the CDR3 is TGTGCCAGCAGTAACCGGTTTAGCGAGCAGTACTTC.